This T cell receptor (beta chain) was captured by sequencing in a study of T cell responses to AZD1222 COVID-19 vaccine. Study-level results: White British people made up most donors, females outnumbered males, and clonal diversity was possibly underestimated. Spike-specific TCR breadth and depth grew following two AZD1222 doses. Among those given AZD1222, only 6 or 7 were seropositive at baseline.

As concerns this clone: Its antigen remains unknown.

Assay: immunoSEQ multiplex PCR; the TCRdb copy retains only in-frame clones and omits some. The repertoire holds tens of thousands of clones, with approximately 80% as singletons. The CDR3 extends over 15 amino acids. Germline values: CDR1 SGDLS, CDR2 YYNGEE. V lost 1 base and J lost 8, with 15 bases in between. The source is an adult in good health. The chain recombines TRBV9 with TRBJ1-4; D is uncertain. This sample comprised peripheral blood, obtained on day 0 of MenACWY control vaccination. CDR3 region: CASSVPGLDEEKLFF. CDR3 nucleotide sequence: TGTGCCAGCAGCGTACCTGGCTTAGATGAGGAAAAACTGTTTTTT.